Sequencing of this T cell receptor (beta chain) was carried out in a study of regulatory T cells in long-lasting Graves disease (dated by TCRdb to the early 2020s). Study-level background: Persistent Graves' disease patients were compared with newly diagnosed Graves' disease patients by peripheral blood TCR sequencing and RNA sequencing. A total of around 33 samples were covered by TCR sequencing, comprising 13 persistent and about 20 newly diagnosed Graves' disease patients. The study was registered as a clinical trial and conducted in China.

For both TCR sequencing and RNA sequencing, RNA was extracted from PBMCs using TRIzol. Graves' disease was diagnosed according to American Thyroid Association guidelines. Recruitment of patients was carried out at an endocrinology department in Xi'an, China. Each patient gave about 9.1 milliliters of peripheral blood, collected in an EDTA anticoagulant tube. Ficoll Paque Plus density gradient separation was used to isolate PBMCs, and no further T cell sorting was done. An Agilent 2100 Bioanalyzer and agarose gel were used to assess RNA quality, and a NanoDrop 2000 was used to measure RNA concentration. In TCRdb, the public reads were trimmed at Q25 with fastp and aligned with MiXCR, with productive beta chains retained. For every CDR3 protein sequence, its rows merge into one entry that carries the most common genes and DNA. This sample has about 780 distinct CDR3 sequences in its table, and roughly 58% of those were observed once. 20% to 25% of the sample comes from the top ten.

Results and caveats for the whole study, not just this receptor: More public clonotypes were shared among persistent patients (under 3,000) than among newly diagnosed patients (roughly 1,000). Preferential use of TRBV28, TRBJ1-2 and TRBJ2-5 was observed in persistent disease, whereas TRBV20-1 and TRBJ2-1 were favored in newly diagnosed disease. Compared with newly diagnosed patients, persistent Graves' disease patients had lower TCR Shannon entropy and fewer highly expanded clones, which suggests clonal expansion. The study examined only peripheral blood because the primary lesion, thyroid tissue, could not be accessed. The small sample size was acknowledged by the authors as a limitation that may reduce accuracy.

At the junction V is shortened by 0 bases and J by 3 bases, with 10 bases in between. The CDR3, cysteine through phenylalanine, is 15 amino acids long. Solely the CDR3 DNA is kept, with 45 bases framed from the first base. Looking up the germline V gene (reference sequence) yields CDR1 LGHDT and CDR2 YNNKEL. As to this clonotype: No antigen is known for it. No much larger clonotype is one base removed from it; base qualities were not supplied.

The sequenced sample was peripheral blood mononuclear cells (PBMCs), obtained with antithyroid drug treatment, in newly diagnosed or persistent Graves disease (not recorded which). The TCR was taken from a female donor with Graves disease. Donor details come from another sample of the same person, matched by shared clones. The chain is made from TRBV3-1 and TRBJ2-3, with an unclear D gene assignment. Here the CDR3 is given as CASSQDTSGTDTQYF. The DNA sequence is as follows: TGTGCCAGCAGCCAAGATACTTCTGGGACAGATACGCAGTATTTT.